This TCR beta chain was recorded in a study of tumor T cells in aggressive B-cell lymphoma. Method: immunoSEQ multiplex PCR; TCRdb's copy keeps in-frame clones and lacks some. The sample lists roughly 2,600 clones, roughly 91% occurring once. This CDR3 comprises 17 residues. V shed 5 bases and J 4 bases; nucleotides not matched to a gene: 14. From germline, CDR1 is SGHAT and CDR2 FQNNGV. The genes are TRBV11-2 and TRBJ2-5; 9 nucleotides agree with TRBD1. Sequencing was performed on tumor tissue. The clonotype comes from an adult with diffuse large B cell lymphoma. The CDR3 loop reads CASSPQGQGRVLETQYF. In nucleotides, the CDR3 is TGTGCCAGCAGCCCCCAAGGACAGGGGCGAGTATTAGAGACCCAGTACTTC.